These 12 T cell receptor beta chains came from one sample sequenced in a study of T cell changes during pregnancy in multiple sclerosis. Generated by immunoSEQ multiplex PCR, the TCRdb table keeps only in-frame clones and is missing some. The sample holds about 59,000 clones; about 94% are singletons and the top ten take less than 3%. The sequencing used CD8+ T cells from peripheral blood mononuclear cells, collected after pregnancy. The receptors were gathered from a female donor with multiple sclerosis, enrolled in a pregnancy study.

This clone occurred once. The V and J genes are TRBV9 and TRBJ2-5; 9 bases are a match to TRBD2. The V gene's germline CDR1 is SGDLS and CDR2 YYNGEE. J was trimmed by 4 bases and V by 2 bases; bases with no gene match: 6. The CDR3 is 15 residues long. CDR3 residues: CASSVGREGGETQYF. CDR3 coding DNA: TGTGCCAGCAGCGTGGGGCGGGAGGGCGGAGAGACCCAGTACTTC.

V gene TRBV19 combines with J gene TRBJ2-7, with D possibly matching TRBD1 (5 bases). The CDR3 length is 14 residues. From germline, CDR1 is LNHDA and CDR2 SQIVND (reference sequence). V was shortened by 3 bases and J by 3 bases, with 12 bases between the two germline ends. The CDR3 DNA reads TGTGCCAGTAGTATTGGATCAGGGAACTACGAGCAGTACTTC. This gives the protein CASSIGSGNYEQYF.

The chain has TRBV29-1 and TRBJ1-2; perhaps TRBD1 as D (6 bases). The CDR3 consists of 14 residues. Germline V lookup: CDR1 SQVTM, CDR2 ANQGSEA. Trimming pared 3 bases from V and 5 bases from J, leaving 16 bases between. Here the CDR3 DNA reads TGCAGCGTTGACCTAACAGGGCCTCAATATGGCTACACCTTC. This sequence encodes CSVDLTGPQYGYTF. Variable domain in full (rest from reference TRBV29-1 and TRBJ1-2): SAVISQKPSRDICQRGTSLTIQCQVDSQVTMMFWYRQQPGQSLTLIATANQGSEATYESGFVIDKFPISRPNLTFSTLTVSNMSPEDSSIYLCSVDLTGPQYGYTFGSGTRLTVV.

The chain links TRBV7-6 to TRBJ1-1; the D is unclear. The length of the CDR3 is 14 residues. V lost 1 base to trimming and J lost 2 bases, with 8 bases between them. CDR1 is SGHVS and CDR2 is FNYEAQ in the germline V gene. DNA of the CDR3: TGTGCCAGCAGCTTAGAGATAACTAACACTGAAGCTTTCTTT. Translated, it gives CASSLEITNTEAFF.

The V call is TRBV4-3, the J call TRBJ2-2; D perhaps matches TRBD1 (5 bases). CDR3 size: 13 residues. Germline V gives CDR1 LGHNA, CDR2 YSLEER. V shed 4 bases and J shed 4 bases, with 7 bases lying between them. The CDR3 reads CASSRRGTGELFF. The CDR3 bases are TGCGCCAGCAGCCGTAGGGGCACCGGGGAGCTGTTTTTT.

The rearrangement links TRBV27 to TRBJ1-5, with TRBD1 matching 10 bases. Losses at the gene ends were 4 bases for V and 3 bases for J; bases not matched to a gene: 3. The CDR3 totals 15 residues. Germline-derived CDR1 and CDR2 are MNHEY and SMNVEV (reference sequence). This chain's CDR3 is CASSSGTGVNQPQHF. For the CDR3, the DNA is TGTGCCAGCAGTTCAGGGACAGGGGTCAATCAGCCCCAGCATTTT.

The chain couples TRBV19 to TRBJ1-1, with a possible D match to TRBD1 (6 bases). V was shortened by 8 bases and J by 0 bases, with 19 bases between the two germline ends. This CDR3 contains 16 residues. CDR1 LNHDA and CDR2 SQIVND come from the germline V gene (reference sequence). Here the CDR3 DNA reads TGTGCCAGTCCAGTAAGTCGGACAGTTATGAACACTGAAGCTTTCTTT. This translates into CASPVSRTVMNTEAFF.

In this sample, this clone turned up once. The V call is TRBV4-1, the J call TRBJ1-1; 7 bases are shared with TRBD1. Germline V gene data show CDR1 as MGHRA and CDR2 as YSYEKL. This CDR3 has 15 residues. Trimming cost V 4 bases and J 0 bases; bases outside gene matches: 5. CDR3 amino acids: CASSLLGQVNTEAFF. In DNA form, the CDR3 reads TGCGCCAGCAGCCTTCTAGGACAGGTGAACACTGAAGCTTTCTTT.

The table lists this clone with a few counts. This chain joins TRBV9 and TRBJ1-1; TRBD1 matches at 9 bases. The germline V gene encodes CDR1 SGDLS and CDR2 YYNGEE. The CDR3 has 13 residues. The ends lost 3 bases at V and 4 bases at J; junction bases unmatched: 1. The CDR3 is CASSATGGTEAFF. The CDR3 coding sequence is TGTGCCAGCAGCGCGACAGGGGGCACTGAAGCTTTCTTT.

The CDR3 sequence: CASSLMSGGIFYEQYF. The CDR3 DNA sequence: TGTGCCAGCAGCTTAATGAGTGGAGGGATATTCTACGAGCAGTACTTC. The gene calls are TRBV7-3 and TRBJ2-7; tentatively, D is TRBD2 (6 bases). CDR3 length: 16 amino acids. Trimming stripped 1 base from V and 3 bases from J, with 16 bases between. Germline CDR1 is SGHTA and CDR2 is FQGTGA.

The chain joins TRBV5-1 to TRBJ1-5; D is perhaps TRBD1 (5 bases). V was cut by 2 bases and J by 2 bases, with 17 bases left in between. The CDR3 covers 17 residues. Germline assignment: CDR1 SGHRS and CDR2 YFSETQ. As DNA, the CDR3 is TGCGCCAGCAGCTTAAACCTGCCGGACATGGGCAATCAGCCCCAGCATTTT. Encoded protein: CASSLNLPDMGNQPQHF.

The chain recombines TRBV7-9 with TRBJ1-2, with 8 bases that match TRBD1. The V gene end was trimmed by 5 bases and the J gene end by 7 bases; junction bases not matched to a gene: 12. This CDR3 has 15 amino acids. The germline gives CDR1 SEHNR, CDR2 FQNEAQ (reference sequence). CDR3 loop: CASSGMGQAFSGYTF. In DNA form, the CDR3 reads TGTGCCAGCAGCGGGATGGGACAGGCCTTTTCTGGCTACACCTTC. Combining the CDR3 with reference TRBV7-9 and TRBJ1-2 gives the whole variable domain DTGVSQNPRHKITKRGQNVTFRCDPISEHNRLYWYRQTLGQGPEFLTYFQNEAQLEKSRLLSDRFSAERPKGSFSTLEIQRTEQGDSAMYLCASSGMGQAFSGYTFGSGTRLTVV.